In its sample, the clone carrying this T cell receptor beta chain was seen once. As yet, its antigen is unknown. The entry originates in a study of vaccination effects on CD4 cells after COVID-19. Before sequencing, viral peptide pools were used by the ViraFEST assay to expand antigen-specific CD4+ T cells. Cells that had been cultured for 10 days were the source of isolated CD4+ T cells. Vaccine recipients lacked prior SARS-CoV-2 infection and had negative nucleocapsid antibodies. Sequencing used immunoSEQ multiplex PCR; TCRdb keeps in-frame clones, though not all of them. Of tens of thousands of clones in the sample, roughly 70% were seen once. The sample was CD4+ T cells from PBMCs cultured with SARS-CoV-2 spike peptides, taken before COVID-19 vaccination. This clonotype was obtained from a human donor who received a COVID-19 vaccine.

CDR3 sequence: CASSQEKGWDNYGYTF. The CDR3 DNA sequence: TGCGCCAGCAGCCAAGAAAAGGGGTGGGATAACTATGGCTACACCTTC. The chain couples TRBV4-3 to TRBJ1-2, with TRBD1 as a possible D gene (5 bases). Trimming took off 0 bases at V and 1 base at J, with 12 bases between the two ends. The CDR3 consists of 16 residues. Germline V gene sequence: CDR1 LGHNA, CDR2 YSLEER.